Sequencing of this TCR beta chain was carried out in a study of CD8 T cells in ankylosing spondylitis. This clonotype was observed at least ten times. Its cognate antigen is unknown. Each CDR3 protein is one row after TCRdb ran MiXCR on the 5' RACE reads. This sample has 700,000 to 1,000,000 distinct CDR3 sequences; 12% occur once, and the top ten carry 0.51%. The CDR3 consists of 9 residues. The V and J ends lost 8 bases and 2 bases respectively, with 1 base between them. The germline gives CDR1 SGHTA, CDR2 FQGTGA. Study-wide results and caveats: Blood from ankylosing spondylitis patients appeared to carry a characteristic roughly 8-variant TCR beta motif.

The clonotype was recovered from a male donor with ankylosing spondylitis. The chain uses TRBV7-3 and TRBJ2-7, with D hard to call. Sequencing input: blood, either unsorted or a sorted T cell fraction (not recorded which). CDR3: CASPYEQYF. The DNA for the CDR3 is TGTGCCAGCCCCTACGAGCAGTACTTC.